This T cell receptor (beta chain) appears in the sequencing data of a study of regulatory T cells in long-lasting Graves disease. This clonotype was recorded at least ten times. The target antigen is unknown. According to the study, TCR beta libraries were built with iRepertoire HTBI primers and CDR3-region Arm-PCR. TCRdb re-analysed the multiplex PCR reads in MiXCR, keeping a single row per CDR3 protein. The sample lists approximately 350,000 distinct CDR3 sequences; approximately 15% were seen once. This sample's time point: newly diagnosed GD, antithyroid drugs for less than 3 months. RNA isolated from PBMCs was used to make the TCR library. Losses at the gene ends were 1 base for V and 5 bases for J; bases not matched to a gene: 4. Germline CDR1 GTSNPN, CDR2 SVGIG (reference sequence). There are 13 residues in the CDR3. Notes on the study in general: Peripheral blood was the sole material, not thyroid tissue.

This same sample was also taken into another study, of T cells in Graves' hyperthyroidism and ophthalmopathy. That work adds: The HTBI set primed first-round TCR CDR3 RT-PCR. Blood shared most expanded thyroid clonotypes above 0.001.

This chain connects TRBV30 to TRBJ1-1; 7 bases are a match to TRBD1. The TCR comes from a man aged 40-55 years with Graves disease. Specimen: peripheral blood mononuclear cells (PBMCs), collected at new diagnosis, from a patient treated with antithyroid drugs. CDR3 sequence (DNA): TGTGCCTGGAGTGGGGACAGTGGGACTGAAGCTTTCTTT. Amino acid sequence: CAWSGDSGTEAFF. The variable domain in full, completed from reference TRBV30 and TRBJ1-1, reads SQTIHQWPATLVQPVGSPLSLECTVEGTSNPNLYWYRQAAGRGLQLLFYSVGIGQISSEVPQNLSASRPQDRQFILSSKKLLLSDSGFYLCAWSGDSGTEAFFGQGTRLTVV.